This T cell receptor beta chain was documented in a study of T-cell reconstitution after alpha-beta-depleted transplantation in children (dated by TCRdb to the mid-2010s). Turning to the overall study: T-cell immune reconstitution after TCRalphabeta/CD19-depleted allogeneic hematopoietic cell transplantation in children was quantitatively tracked in the study by means of TCR repertoire profiling. The full study reports these points: The frequencies of hyperexpanded clones fell over the following months, and after one year, T-cell counts and TCRbeta diversity were mostly attributed to newly produced T cells. The apparently early recovery of alphabetaT-cell counts about two months after transplant reportedly depended on only several hundred rapidly expanded clones that came from non-depleted graft cells. In some patients, the high TCRbeta diversity seen at day 60 was put down to recipient T cells and intrathymic progenitors that had survived conditioning.

This clonotype was counted at least ten times. Its specific antigen is unknown. Per-base quality was not reported, and no clone a single base away is much larger than it. From the cysteine up to the phenylalanine, the CDR3 has a length of 14 residues. Only the CDR3 DNA stays, 42 bases, in frame from base 1. The junction carries 12 bases between V and J, which are trimmed by 2 bases and 6 bases respectively. From a lookup of the germline V gene, CDR1 and CDR2 are MDHEN and SYDVKM. Library prep was done by PCR. Instrument on record: Illumina HiSeq 2500. Molecular barcoding was employed in the preparation of TCR libraries, with unique molecular identifiers being used to normalize TCRbeta repertoire quantification. The public reads were reanalyzed by TCRdb: fastp trimming at Q25, MiXCR alignment, in-frame beta chains only. Every entry covers one CDR3 protein and lists the most common genes and DNA from its rows. The sample records a few hundred thousand distinct CDR3 sequences, about 6.6% of which are singletons. The ten most abundant clones make up just over 5.5% of the sample.

Taken with the paper, the label for treatment or condition translates to: allogeneic hematopoietic cell transplantation with graft depleted of TCRalphabeta T cells and CD19 B cells. The children who served as transplant recipients had been given grafts of TCRalphabeta/CD19-depleted allogeneic hematopoietic cells. The source material was PBMCs, sampled before TCRalphabeta/CD19-depleted stem cell transplant. The receptor chain draws on TRBV28 and TRBJ2-3; TRBD2 could be the D gene, as 7 bases match. This receptor was obtained from a boy younger than 10 with acute lymphoblastic leukemia, due to receive a stem cell transplant. The CDR3 region: CASSLGGATDTQYF. Read as DNA, the sequence is TGTGCCAGCAGTTTAGGGGGGGCCACGGATACGCAGTATTTT.